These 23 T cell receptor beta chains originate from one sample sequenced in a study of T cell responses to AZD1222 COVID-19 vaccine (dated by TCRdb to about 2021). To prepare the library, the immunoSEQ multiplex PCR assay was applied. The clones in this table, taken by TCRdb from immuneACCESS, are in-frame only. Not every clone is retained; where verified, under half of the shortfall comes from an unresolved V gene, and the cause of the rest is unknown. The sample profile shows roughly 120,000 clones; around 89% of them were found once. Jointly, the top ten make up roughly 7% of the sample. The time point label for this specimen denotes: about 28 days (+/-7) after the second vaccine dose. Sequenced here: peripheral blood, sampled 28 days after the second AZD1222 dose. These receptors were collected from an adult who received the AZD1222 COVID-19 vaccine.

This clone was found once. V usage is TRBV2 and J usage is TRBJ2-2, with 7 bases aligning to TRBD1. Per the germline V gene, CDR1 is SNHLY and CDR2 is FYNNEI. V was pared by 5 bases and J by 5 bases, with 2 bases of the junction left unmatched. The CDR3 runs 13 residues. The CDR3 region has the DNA TGTGCCAGCAGTTCACAGGGGACCGGGGAGCTGTTTTTT. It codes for CASSSQGTGELFF.

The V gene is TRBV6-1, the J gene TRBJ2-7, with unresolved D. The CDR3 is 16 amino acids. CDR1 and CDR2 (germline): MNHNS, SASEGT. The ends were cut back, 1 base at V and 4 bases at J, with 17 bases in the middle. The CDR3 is CASSEGPGPVFYEQYF. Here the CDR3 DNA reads TGTGCCAGCAGTGAAGGGCCAGGCCCCGTTTTTTACGAGCAGTACTTC.

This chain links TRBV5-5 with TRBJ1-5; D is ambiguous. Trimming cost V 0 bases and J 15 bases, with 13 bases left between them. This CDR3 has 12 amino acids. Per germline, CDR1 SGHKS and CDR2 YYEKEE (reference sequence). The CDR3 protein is CASSLAGGGWHF. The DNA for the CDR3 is TGTGCCAGCAGCTTGGCAGGCGGAGGGTGGCATTTT.

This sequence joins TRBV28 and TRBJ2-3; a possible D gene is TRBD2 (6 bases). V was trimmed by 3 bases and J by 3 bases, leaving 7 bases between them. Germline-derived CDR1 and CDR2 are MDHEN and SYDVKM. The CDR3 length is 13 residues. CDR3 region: CASSLGGTDTQYF. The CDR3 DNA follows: TGTGCCAGCAGTTTGGGGGGAACAGATACGCAGTATTTT.

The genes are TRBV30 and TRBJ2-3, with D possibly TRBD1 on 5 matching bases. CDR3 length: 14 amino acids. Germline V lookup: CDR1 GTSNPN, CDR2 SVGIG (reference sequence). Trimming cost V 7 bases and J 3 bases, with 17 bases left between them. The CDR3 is CASPQGDVTDTQYF. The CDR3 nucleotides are TGTGCCTCCCCTCAGGGTGATGTTACAGATACGCAGTATTTT.

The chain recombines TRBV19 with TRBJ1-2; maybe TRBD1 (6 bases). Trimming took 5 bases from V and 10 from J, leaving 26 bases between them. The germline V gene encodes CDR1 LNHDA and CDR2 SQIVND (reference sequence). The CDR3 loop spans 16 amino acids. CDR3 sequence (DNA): TGTGCCAGTAGTTCGCGGGGGGAGCGGACAGCGGTCGTCTACACCTTC. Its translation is CASSSRGERTAVVYTF. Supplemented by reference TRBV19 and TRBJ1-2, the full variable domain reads DGGITQSPKYLFRKEGQNVTLSCEQNLNHDAMYWYRQDPGQGLRLIYYSQIVNDFQKGDIAEGYSVSREKKESFPLTVTSAQKNPTAFYLCASSSRGERTAVVYTFGSGTRLTVV.

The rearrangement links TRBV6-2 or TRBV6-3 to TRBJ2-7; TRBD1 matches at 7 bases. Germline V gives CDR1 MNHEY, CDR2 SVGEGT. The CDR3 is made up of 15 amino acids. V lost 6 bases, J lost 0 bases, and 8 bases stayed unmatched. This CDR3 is CASSPTGRSSYEQYF. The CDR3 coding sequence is TGTGCCAGCAGCCCGACAGGGAGAAGCTCCTACGAGCAGTACTTC.

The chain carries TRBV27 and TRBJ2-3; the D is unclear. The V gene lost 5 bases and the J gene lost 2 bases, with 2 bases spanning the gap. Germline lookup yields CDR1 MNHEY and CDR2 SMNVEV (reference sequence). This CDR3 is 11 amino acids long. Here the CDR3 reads CASSNTDTQYF. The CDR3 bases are TGTGCCAGCAGTAACACAGATACGCAGTATTTT.

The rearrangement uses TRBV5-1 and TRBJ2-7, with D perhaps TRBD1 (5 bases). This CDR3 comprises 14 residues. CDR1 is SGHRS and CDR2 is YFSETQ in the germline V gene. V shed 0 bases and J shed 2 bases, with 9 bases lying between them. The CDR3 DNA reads TGCGCCAGCAGCTTGGCCAGGGATGCCTACGAGCAGTACTTC. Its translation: CASSLARDAYEQYF.

The CDR3 protein is CASSPRTVQNTEAFF. For the CDR3, the DNA is TGTGCCAGCAGCCCCCGGACAGTCCAGAACACTGAAGCTTTCTTT. The chain carries TRBV7-6 and TRBJ1-1, with D tentatively TRBD1 (6 bases). The CDR3 sequence is 15 residues long. Germline V lookup: CDR1 SGHVS, CDR2 FNYEAQ. The V end lost 5 bases, the J end lost 1 base, and 14 bases lay between the germline ends.

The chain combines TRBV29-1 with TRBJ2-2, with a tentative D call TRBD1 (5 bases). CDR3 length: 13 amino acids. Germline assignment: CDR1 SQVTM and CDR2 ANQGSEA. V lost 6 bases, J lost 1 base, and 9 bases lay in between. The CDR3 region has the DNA TGCAGCGTACAGGACGGGAACACCGGGGAGCTGTTTTTT. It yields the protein CSVQDGNTGELFF.

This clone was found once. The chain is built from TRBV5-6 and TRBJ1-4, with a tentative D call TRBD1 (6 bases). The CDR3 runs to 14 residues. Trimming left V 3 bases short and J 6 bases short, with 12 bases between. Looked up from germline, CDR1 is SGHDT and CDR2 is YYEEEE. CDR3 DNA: TGTGCCAGCAGCTCACAGGGCTTCGATGAAAAACTGTTTTTT. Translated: CASSSQGFDEKLFF.

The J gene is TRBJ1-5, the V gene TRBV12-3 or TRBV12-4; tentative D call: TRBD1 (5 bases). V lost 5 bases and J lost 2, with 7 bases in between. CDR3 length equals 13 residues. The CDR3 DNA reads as TGTGCCAGCAGTCCGGGGCGCAATCAGCCCCAGCATTTT. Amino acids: CASSPGRNQPQHF.

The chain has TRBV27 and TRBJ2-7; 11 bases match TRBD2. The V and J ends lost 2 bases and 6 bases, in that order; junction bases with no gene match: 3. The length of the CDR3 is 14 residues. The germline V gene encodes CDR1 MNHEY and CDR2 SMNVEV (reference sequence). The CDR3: CASSLVGTSGEQYF. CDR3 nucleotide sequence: TGTGCCAGCAGTTTAGTCGGGACTAGCGGCGAGCAGTACTTC.

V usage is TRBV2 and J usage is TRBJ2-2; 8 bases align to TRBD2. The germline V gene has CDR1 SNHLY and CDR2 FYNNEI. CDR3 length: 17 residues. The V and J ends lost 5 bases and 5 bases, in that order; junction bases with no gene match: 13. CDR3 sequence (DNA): TGTGCCAGCAGTCAAGGGAAGAGCGGGAGTCGTACCGGGGAGCTGTTTTTT. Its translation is CASSQGKSGSRTGELFF.

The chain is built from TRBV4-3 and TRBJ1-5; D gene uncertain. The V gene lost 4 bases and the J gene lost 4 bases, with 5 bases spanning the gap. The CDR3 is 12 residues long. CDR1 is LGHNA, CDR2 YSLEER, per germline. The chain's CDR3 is CASSRANQPQHF. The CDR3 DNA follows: TGCGCCAGCAGCCGTGCGAATCAGCCCCAGCATTTT.

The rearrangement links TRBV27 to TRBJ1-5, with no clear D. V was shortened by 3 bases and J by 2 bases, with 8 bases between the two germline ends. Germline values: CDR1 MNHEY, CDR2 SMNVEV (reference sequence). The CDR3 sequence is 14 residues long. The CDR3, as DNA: TGTGCCAGCAGTTTTTTGGGAGGCAATCAGCCCCAGCATTTT. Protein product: CASSFLGGNQPQHF.

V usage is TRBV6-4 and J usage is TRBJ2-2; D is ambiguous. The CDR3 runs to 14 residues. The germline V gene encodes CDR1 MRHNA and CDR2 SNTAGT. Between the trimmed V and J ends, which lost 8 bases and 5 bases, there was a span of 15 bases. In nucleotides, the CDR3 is TGTGCCAGCCAGATAAGTTCCGGGACCGGGGAGCTGTTTTTT. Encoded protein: CASQISSGTGELFF.

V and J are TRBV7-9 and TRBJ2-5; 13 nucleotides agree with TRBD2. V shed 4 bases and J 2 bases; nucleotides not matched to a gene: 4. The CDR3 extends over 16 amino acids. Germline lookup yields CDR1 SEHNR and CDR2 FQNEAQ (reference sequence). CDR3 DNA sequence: TGTGCCAGCAGCTCGGGACTAGCGGGGACACAAGAGACCCAGTACTTC. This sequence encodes CASSSGLAGTQETQYF.

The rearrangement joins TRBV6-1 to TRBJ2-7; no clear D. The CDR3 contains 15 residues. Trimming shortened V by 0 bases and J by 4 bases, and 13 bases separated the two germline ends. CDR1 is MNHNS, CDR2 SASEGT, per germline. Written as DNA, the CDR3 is TGTGCCAGCAGTGAAGCGAATGCTTGGGTTTACGAGCAGTACTTC. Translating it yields CASSEANAWVYEQYF.

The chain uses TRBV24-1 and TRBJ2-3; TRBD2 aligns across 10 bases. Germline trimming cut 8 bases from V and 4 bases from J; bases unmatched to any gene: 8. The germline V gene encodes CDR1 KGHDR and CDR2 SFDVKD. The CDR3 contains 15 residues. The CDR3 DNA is TGTGCCACCACAGAAGCGGGAGGGGGACCAGATACGCAGTATTTT. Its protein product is CATTEAGGGPDTQYF.

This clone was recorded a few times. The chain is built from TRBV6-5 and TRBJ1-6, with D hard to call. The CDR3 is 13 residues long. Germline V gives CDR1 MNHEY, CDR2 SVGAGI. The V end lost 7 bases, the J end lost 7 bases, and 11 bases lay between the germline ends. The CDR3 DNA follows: TGTGCCAGCATGTTGAGTGAGAATTCACCCCTCCACTTT. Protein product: CASMLSENSPLHF.

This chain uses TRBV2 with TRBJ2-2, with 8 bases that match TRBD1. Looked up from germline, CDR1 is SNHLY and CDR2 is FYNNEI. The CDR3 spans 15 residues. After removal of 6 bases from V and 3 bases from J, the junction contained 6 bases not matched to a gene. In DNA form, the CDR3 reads TGTGCCAGCAGCGATGACAGGGGCCACACCGGGGAGCTGTTTTTT. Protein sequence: CASSDDRGHTGELFF.